This TCR beta chain appears in the sequencing data of a study of graft-versus-host responses after intestinal transplantation. As for the study in general: Recipients were all induced with anti-thymocyte globulin, then given tacrolimus and steroids for 2 to 4 years. Study-wide findings and caveats: GvH clones occurred in recipient marrow; some first appeared in ileum or blood.

Libraries were prepared by immunoSEQ multiplex PCR; TCRdb keeps only in-frame clonotypes and omits some of them. Of roughly 90,000 clones listed, 75% to 95% are singletons. This CDR3 is 15 amino acids long. The V gene lost 0 bases and the J gene lost 1 base, with 9 bases spanning the gap. About this clone itself: The antigen is unknown.

The sample here was unstimulated CD4+ T cells sorted from spleen or lymph node cells, taken before transplant. The origin of this receptor is a human donor who was the organ donor for an intestinal transplant. The V and J genes are TRBV5-3 and TRBJ2-3; a possible D gene is TRBD2 (6 bases). TRBV5-3 is marked as an open reading frame, function uncertain. DNA for the CDR3: TGTGCCAGAAGCTTGGAGGACTATCGCACAGATACGCAGTATTTT. It translates to CARSLEDYRTDTQYF.